This T cell receptor (beta chain) originates from a study of T cell responses to AZD1222 COVID-19 vaccine. Germline CDR1 reads SEHNR; CDR2 reads FQNEAQ (reference sequence). The CDR3 is 15 residues long. The trim removed 5 bases at V and 7 bases at J, leaving 9 bases unmatched. Study observations and caveats: Baseline seropositivity characterized only a handful of AZD1222 recipients. Distributed over spike, vaccine-associated CD4 TCRs predominated at 160-218 and 743-854.

Here immunoSEQ multiplex PCR was the method, and the copy in TCRdb shows in-frame clones only, minus some. Among around 110,000 clones listed, about 90% were seen once. A single count supports this clone. Its antigen is still unknown. Specimen: peripheral blood, collected on day 0 of AZD1222 vaccination. The chain couples TRBV7-9 to TRBJ2-2; 8 positions agree with TRBD1. The source of this sequence is an adult in good health. In DNA, the CDR3 is TGTGCCAGCAGCATCGGACAGGGTGGGCGCGGGGAGCTGTTTTTT. Translated, it gives CASSIGQGGRGELFF. Full variable domain (outside the CDR3, taken from reference TRBV7-9 and TRBJ2-2): DTGVSQNPRHKITKRGQNVTFRCDPISEHNRLYWYRQTLGQGPEFLTYFQNEAQLEKSRLLSDRFSAERPKGSFSTLEIQRTEQGDSAMYLCASSIGQGGRGELFFGEGSRLTVL.